This TCR beta chain was found in a study of OX40 agonist ivuxolimab in advanced cancers. Study at large: The patients got ivuxolimab, which is an agonistic anti-OX40 (CD134) antibody. Patients were infused with ivuxolimab every 2 weeks at 0.01 to 10 mg/kg. Study-level findings and limits: Partial responders at 0.1-3.0 mg/kg showed near-lowest clonal expansion.

Trimming took 1 base from V and 0 from J, leaving 9 bases between them. CDR3 size: 15 residues. Germline V CDR1 and CDR2: MNHEY, SMNVEV (reference sequence). Comments on this clone: The target antigen is unknown.

The method was immunoSEQ multiplex PCR; TCRdb's version includes in-frame clones alone and lacks a portion of them. In the table there are around 60,000 clones, 91% of which are singletons. With baseline, cycle 4 day 1, and cycle 7 day 1 as timepoints, blood was sampled. The chain joins TRBV27 to TRBJ1-2; D gene ambiguous. Specimen: CD4+ or CD8+ T cells sorted from blood, collected in a trial of the OX40 agonist ivuxolimab. The sequence was collected from an adult with an advanced solid tumor such as melanoma, head and neck, liver or kidney cancer. Here the CDR3 reads CASSLLGRSNYGYTF. The CDR3 coding sequence is TGTGCCAGCAGTTTATTGGGCAGATCTAACTATGGCTACACCTTC.